The entry below gives a single T cell receptor beta chain sequence along with its context. What it recognizes is unknown. The record originates from a study of T-cell memory formation after mild COVID-19. Study background: Clusters of TCRs were largely donor specific.

Whole-study results and caveats: Among clones peaking at day 37 in the second wave, SARS-CoV-2 specificity remained unconfirmed. Clones contracting over day 15 to 85 were CD4/CD8 balanced, with later expanders leaning CD4+. Among contracting clones, CD4+ were mainly CM/EM and CD8+ enriched in EMRA.

TCRdb used MiXCR to reprocess the 5' RACE reads, holding one entry per CDR3 protein. The table lists fewer than 200,000 distinct CDR3 sequences, about 22% of them singletons. CDR3 length: 16 residues. V was clipped by 6 bases and J by 1 base; unmatched bases: 9. The germline CDR1 and CDR2 sequences are SEHNR and FQNEAQ (reference sequence). This receptor was taken from an adult woman who had mild COVID-19 (a few samples of this study predate the infection). Cell type and time point are not known. The sample consisted of PBMCs or a T cell subset sorted from them (not recorded which). The chain combines TRBV7-9 with TRBJ2-7; 10 nucleotides agree with TRBD1. The CDR3 sequence: CASSYPGQGISYEQYF. In DNA, the CDR3 is TGTGCCAGCAGTTATCCGGGACAGGGGATTTCCTACGAGCAGTACTTC.